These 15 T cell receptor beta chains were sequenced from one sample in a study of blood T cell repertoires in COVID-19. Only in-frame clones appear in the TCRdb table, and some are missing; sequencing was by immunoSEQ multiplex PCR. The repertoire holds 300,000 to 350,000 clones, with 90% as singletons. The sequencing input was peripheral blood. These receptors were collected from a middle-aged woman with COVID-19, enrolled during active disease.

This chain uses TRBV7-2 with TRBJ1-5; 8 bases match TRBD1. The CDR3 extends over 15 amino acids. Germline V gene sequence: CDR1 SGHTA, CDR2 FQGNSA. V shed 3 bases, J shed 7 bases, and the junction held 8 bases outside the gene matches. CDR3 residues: CASSFAGQGRQPQHF. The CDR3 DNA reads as TGTGCCAGCAGCTTCGCCGGACAGGGCCGGCAGCCCCAGCATTTT.

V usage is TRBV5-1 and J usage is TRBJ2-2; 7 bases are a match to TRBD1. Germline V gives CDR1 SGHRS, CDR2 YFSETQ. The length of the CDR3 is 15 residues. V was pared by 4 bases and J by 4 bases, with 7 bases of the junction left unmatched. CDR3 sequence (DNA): TGCGCCAGCAGCCCATTCACAGGGGTCACCGGGGAGCTGTTTTTT. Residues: CASSPFTGVTGELFF. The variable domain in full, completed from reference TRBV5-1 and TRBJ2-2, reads KAGVTQTPRYLIKTRGQQVTLSCSPISGHRSVSWYQQTPGQGLQFLFEYFSETQRNKGNFPGRFSGRQFSNSRSEMNVSTLELGDSALYLCASSPFTGVTGELFFGEGSRLTVL.

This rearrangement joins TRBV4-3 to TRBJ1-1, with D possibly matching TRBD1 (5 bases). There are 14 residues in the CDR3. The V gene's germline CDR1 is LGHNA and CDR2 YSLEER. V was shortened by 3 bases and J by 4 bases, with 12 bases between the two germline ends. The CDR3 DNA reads TGCGCCAGCAGCCACTCGGGGGGGAGCACTGAAGCTTTCTTT. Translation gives CASSHSGGSTEAFF.

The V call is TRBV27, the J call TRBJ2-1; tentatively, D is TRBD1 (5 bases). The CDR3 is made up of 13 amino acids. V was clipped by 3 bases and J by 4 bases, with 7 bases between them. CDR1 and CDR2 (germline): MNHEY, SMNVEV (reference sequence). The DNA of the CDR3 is TGTGCCAGCAGTTTGAGACAGTACAATGAGCAGTTCTTC. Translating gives CASSLRQYNEQFF.

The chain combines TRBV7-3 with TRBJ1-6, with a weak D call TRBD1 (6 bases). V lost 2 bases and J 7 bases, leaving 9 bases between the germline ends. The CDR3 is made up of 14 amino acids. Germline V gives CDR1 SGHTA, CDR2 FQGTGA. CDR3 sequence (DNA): TGTGCCAGCAGCTTACAGGGGTTAAATTCACCCCTCCACTTT. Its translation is CASSLQGLNSPLHF.

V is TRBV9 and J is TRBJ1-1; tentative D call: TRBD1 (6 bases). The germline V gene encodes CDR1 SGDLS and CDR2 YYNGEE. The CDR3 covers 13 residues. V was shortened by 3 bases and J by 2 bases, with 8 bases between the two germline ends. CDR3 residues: CASSADSNTEAFF. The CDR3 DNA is TGTGCCAGCAGCGCGGACAGTAACACTGAAGCTTTCTTT. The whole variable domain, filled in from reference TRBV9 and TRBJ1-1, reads DSGVTQTPKHLITATGQRVTLRCSPRSGDLSVYWYQQSLDQGLQFLIQYYNGEERAKGNILERFSAQQFPDLHSELNLSSLELGDSALYFCASSADSNTEAFFGQGTRLTVV.

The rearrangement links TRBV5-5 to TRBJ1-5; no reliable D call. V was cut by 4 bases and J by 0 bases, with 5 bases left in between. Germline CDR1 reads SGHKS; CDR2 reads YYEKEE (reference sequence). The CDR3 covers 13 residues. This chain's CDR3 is CASSRSSNQPQHF. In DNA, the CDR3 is TGTGCCAGCAGCCGTAGTAGCAATCAGCCCCAGCATTTT.

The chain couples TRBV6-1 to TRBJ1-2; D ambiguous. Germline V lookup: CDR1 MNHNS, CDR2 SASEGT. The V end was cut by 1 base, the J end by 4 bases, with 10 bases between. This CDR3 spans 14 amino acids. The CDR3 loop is CASSEGNSGYGYTF. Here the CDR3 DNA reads TGTGCCAGCAGTGAAGGGAATTCGGGCTATGGCTACACCTTC.

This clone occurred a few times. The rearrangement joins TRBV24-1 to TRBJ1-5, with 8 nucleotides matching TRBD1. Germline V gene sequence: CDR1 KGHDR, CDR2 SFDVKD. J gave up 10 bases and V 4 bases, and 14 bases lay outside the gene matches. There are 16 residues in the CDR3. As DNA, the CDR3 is TGTGCCACCAGTGACACAGGACAGGGAGCATTCATCCCCCAGCATTTT. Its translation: CATSDTGQGAFIPQHF.

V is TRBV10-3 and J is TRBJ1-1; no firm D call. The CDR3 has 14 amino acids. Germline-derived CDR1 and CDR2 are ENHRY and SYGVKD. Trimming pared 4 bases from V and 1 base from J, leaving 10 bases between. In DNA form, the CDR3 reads TGTGCCATCAGTGTCTCAGGCCCGAACACTGAAGCTTTCTTT. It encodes CAISVSGPNTEAFF.

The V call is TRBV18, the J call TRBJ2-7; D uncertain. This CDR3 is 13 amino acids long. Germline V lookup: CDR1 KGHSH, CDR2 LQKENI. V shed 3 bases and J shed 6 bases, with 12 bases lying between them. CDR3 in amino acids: CASSPQVIGEQYF. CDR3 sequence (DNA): TGTGCCAGCTCACCCCAAGTCATCGGCGAGCAGTACTTC.

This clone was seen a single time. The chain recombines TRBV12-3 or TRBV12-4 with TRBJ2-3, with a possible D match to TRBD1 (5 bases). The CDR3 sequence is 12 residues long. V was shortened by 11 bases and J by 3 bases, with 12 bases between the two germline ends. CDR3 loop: CASQGYTDTQYF. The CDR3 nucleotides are TGTGCCTCGCAGGGTTATACAGATACGCAGTATTTT.

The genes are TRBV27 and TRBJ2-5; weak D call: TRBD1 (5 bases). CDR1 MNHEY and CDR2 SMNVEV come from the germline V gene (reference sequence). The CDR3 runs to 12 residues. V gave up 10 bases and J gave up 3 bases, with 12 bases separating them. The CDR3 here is CATGHLKETQYF. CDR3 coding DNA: TGTGCCACCGGACATCTAAAAGAGACCCAGTACTTC.

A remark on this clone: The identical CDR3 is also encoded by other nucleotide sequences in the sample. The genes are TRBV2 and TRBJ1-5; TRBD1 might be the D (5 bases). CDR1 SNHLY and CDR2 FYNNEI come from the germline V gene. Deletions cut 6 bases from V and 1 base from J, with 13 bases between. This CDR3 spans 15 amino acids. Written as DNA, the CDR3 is TGTGCCAGCAGCGGACAAGGGTTAAGCAATCAGCCCCAGCATTTT. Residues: CASSGQGLSNQPQHF.

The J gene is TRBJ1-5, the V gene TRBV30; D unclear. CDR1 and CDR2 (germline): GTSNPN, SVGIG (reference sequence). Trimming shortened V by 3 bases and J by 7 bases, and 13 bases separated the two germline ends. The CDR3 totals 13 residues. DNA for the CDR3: TGTGCCTGGAGCCCGTCAGGAGGACAGCCCCAGCATTTT. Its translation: CAWSPSGGQPQHF.